The clone carrying this TCR beta chain was detected only a few times. The antigen is not known. The ends were cut back, 0 bases at V and 7 bases at J, with 10 bases in the middle. Germline V gene data show CDR1 as GTSNPN and CDR2 as SVGIG (reference sequence). This CDR3 is 13 amino acids long. This entry belongs to a study of T cell clonotyping in hematopoietic cell transplantation. Study findings and constraints: Without cell sorting, CD4 versus CD8 contributions remain unresolved. Recipient TCR diversity dropped after transplant; expanded clonotypes rose from day 30 to 180. At the given depth, recipient repertoires were over 95% de novo clonotypes.

Clones were read by immunoSEQ multiplex PCR, and TCRdb kept only the in-frame ones, dropping some. The sample holds roughly 6,100 clones, roughly 32% seen once. Recipient blood drawn about 28 days pretransplant and days 30, 100, 180 after. The clonotype was recovered from a female patient aged 50-59 years who had an allogeneic stem cell transplant from an unrelated donor, so the T cells may come from the graft donor. Some clones in this sample may be carry-over from other donors' samples. The starting material was peripheral blood mononuclear cells, obtained 30 days after allogeneic stem cell transplant. The rearrangement uses TRBV30 and TRBJ1-5; D may be TRBD1 (6 bases). The CDR3 nucleotides are TGTGCCTGGAGTGTGGACAGCCAGCAGCCCCAGCATTTT. Protein: CAWSVDSQQPQHF.